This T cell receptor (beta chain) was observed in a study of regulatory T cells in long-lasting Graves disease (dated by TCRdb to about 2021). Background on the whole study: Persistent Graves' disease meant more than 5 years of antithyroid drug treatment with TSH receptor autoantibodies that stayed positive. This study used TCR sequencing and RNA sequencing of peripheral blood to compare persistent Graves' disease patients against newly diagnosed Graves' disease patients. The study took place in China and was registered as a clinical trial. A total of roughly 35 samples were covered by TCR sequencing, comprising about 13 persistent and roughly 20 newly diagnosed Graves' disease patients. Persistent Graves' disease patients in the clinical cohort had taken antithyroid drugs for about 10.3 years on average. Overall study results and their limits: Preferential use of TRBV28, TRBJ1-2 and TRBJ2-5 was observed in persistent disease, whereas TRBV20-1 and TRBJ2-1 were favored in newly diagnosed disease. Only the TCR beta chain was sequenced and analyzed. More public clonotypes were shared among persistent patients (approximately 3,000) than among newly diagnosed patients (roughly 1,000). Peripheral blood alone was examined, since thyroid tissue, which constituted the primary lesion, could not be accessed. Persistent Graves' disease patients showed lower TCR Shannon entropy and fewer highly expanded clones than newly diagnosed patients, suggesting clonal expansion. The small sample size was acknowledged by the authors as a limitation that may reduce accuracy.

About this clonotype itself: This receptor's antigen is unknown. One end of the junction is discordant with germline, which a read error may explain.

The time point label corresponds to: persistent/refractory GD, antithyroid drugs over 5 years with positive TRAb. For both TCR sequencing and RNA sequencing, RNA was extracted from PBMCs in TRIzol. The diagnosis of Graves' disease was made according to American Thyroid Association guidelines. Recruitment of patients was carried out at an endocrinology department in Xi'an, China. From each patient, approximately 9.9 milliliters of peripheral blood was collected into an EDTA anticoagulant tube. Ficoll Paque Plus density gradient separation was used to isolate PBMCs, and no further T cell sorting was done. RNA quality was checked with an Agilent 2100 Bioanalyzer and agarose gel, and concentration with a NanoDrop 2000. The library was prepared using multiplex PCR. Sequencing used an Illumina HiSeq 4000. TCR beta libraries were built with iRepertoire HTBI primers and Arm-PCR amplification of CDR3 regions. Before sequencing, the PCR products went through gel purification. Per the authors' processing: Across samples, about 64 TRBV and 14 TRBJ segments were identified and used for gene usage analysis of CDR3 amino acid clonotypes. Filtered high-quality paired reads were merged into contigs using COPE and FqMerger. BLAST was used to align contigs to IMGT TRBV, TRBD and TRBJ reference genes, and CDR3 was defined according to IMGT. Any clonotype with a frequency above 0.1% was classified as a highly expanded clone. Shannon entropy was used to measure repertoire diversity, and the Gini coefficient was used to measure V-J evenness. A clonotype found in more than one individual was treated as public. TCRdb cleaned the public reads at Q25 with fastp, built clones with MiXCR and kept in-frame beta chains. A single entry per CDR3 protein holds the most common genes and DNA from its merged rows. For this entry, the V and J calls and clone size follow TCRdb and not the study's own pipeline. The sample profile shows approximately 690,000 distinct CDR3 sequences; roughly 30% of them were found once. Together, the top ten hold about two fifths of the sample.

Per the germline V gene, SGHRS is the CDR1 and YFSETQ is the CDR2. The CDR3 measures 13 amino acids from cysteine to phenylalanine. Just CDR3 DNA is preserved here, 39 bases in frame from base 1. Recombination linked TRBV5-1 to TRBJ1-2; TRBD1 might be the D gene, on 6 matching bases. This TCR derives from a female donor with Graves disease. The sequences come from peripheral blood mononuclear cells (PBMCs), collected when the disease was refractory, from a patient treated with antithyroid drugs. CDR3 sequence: CVSKVVGAAGYTF. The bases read TGCGTCAGCAAAGTCGTGGGGGCAGCTGGCTACACCTTC.